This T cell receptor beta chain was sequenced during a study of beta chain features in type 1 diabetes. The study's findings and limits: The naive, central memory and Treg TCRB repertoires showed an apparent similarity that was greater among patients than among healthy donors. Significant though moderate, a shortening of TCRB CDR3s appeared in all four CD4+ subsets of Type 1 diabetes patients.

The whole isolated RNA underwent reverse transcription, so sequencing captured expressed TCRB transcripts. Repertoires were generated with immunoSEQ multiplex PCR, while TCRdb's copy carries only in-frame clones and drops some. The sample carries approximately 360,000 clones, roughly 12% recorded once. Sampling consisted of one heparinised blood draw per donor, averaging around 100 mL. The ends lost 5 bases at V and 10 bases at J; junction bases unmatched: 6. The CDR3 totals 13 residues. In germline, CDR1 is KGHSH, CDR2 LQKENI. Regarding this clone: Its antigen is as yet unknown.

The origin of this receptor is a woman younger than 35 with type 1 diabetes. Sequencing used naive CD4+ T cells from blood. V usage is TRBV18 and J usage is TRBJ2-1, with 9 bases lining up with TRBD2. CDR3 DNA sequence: TGTGCCAGCTCATCGGGACTAGCTAAAGAGCAGTTCTTC. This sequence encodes CASSSGLAKEQFF. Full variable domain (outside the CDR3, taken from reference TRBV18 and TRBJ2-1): NAGVMQNPRHLVRRRGQEARLRCSPMKGHSHVYWYRQLPEEGLKFMVYLQKENIIDESGMPKERFSAEFPKEGPSILRIQQVVRGDSAAYFCASSSGLAKEQFFGPGTRLTVL.